One and the same sample provided the 29 T cell receptor beta chains below, sequenced in a study of cytomegalovirus exposure and HLA in healthy donors. Vbeta (60) and Jbeta (13) primers were used in the PCR. The assay was immunoSEQ multiplex PCR, and TCRdb's table has in-frame clones only and misses some. In the table there are around 170,000 clones, around 77% of which are singletons. Sequenced: PBMCs. The source of these receptors is a man aged 35 to 55 in good health and CMV-seronegative.

The CDR3 is CASSPPLAAANTGELFF. CDR3 coding DNA: TGTGCCAGCAGCCCGCCCCTAGCGGCCGCGAACACCGGGGAGCTGTTTTTT. The chain is built from TRBV28 and TRBJ2-2; 7 bases map to TRBD2. CDR1 and CDR2 from the germline V gene are MDHEN and SYDVKM. The junction had 10 bases not matched to a gene; V was cut back by 6 bases and J by 0 bases. This CDR3 comprises 17 residues.

The chain links TRBV7-3 to TRBJ1-6, with D possibly matching TRBD1 (5 bases). This CDR3 comprises 16 residues. CDR1 SGHTA and CDR2 FQGTGA come from the germline V gene. Trimming removed 1 base from V and 3 bases from J, with 10 bases in between. CDR3 amino acids: CASSLRGTGYNSPLHF. CDR3 sequence (DNA): TGTGCCAGCAGCTTAAGGGGCACAGGCTATAATTCACCCCTCCACTTT.

The chain combines TRBV15 with TRBJ2-2; no firm D call. This CDR3 is 13 amino acids long. The V gene lost 1 base and the J gene lost 5 bases, with 5 bases spanning the gap. In germline, CDR1 is LNHNV, CDR2 YYDKDF (reference sequence). CDR3 loop: CATSRGETGELFF. Written as DNA, the CDR3 is TGTGCCACCAGCAGAGGAGAGACCGGGGAGCTGTTTTTT.

V gene TRBV30 combines with J gene TRBJ1-1; D ambiguous. Trimming stripped 1 base from V and 5 bases from J, with 8 bases between. This CDR3 has 12 residues. Germline V gene data show CDR1 as GTSNPN and CDR2 as SVGIG (reference sequence). The chain's CDR3 is CAWSGRGTEAFF. The DNA for the CDR3 is TGTGCCTGGAGTGGAAGAGGAACTGAAGCTTTCTTT.

This chain connects TRBV30 to TRBJ1-3, with 7 bases fitting TRBD1. The germline V gene has CDR1 GTSNPN and CDR2 SVGIG (reference sequence). The junction had 8 bases not matched to a gene; V was cut back by 6 bases and J by 3 bases. This CDR3 is 14 amino acids long. The CDR3 spells CACRQGHLGNTIYF. The CDR3 nucleotides are TGTGCCTGCCGACAGGGTCACCTTGGAAACACCATATATTTT.

This sequence joins TRBV5-1 and TRBJ2-5; 7 bases line up with TRBD2. This CDR3 is 16 amino acids long. Germline-derived CDR1 and CDR2 are SGHRS and YFSETQ. V lost 1 base and J lost 5; bases outside the gene matches: 11. In nucleotides, the CDR3 is TGCGCCAGCAGCTTGAGGACTAGAAGTTCGGTGGAGACCCAGTACTTC. This encodes CASSLRTRSSVETQYF.

The V gene is TRBV28, the J gene TRBJ2-7; 10 nucleotides align to TRBD1. Germline loops: CDR1 MDHEN, CDR2 SYDVKM. The length of the CDR3 is 17 residues. V was pared by 5 bases and J by 1 base, with 11 bases of the junction left unmatched. The CDR3 DNA follows: TGTGCCAGCAGTGCCCCTCTTGGGACAGGGGTGTCCTACGAGCAGTACGTC. Protein sequence: CASSAPLGTGVSYEQYV.

Only a few counts were recorded for this clone. The rearrangement joins TRBV7-8 to TRBJ1-3; D gene uncertain. The V end lost 5 bases, the J end lost 0 bases, and 17 bases lay between the germline ends. This CDR3 is built from 17 residues. Germline V gives CDR1 SGHVS, CDR2 FQNEAQ. CDR3 coding DNA: TGTGCCAGCAGCGGATGGGCCGGGGTCGACTCTGGAAACACCATATATTTT. It encodes CASSGWAGVDSGNTIYF.

The J gene is TRBJ2-1, the V gene TRBV28; TRBD2 matches at 12 bases. Germline V gene data show CDR1 as MDHEN and CDR2 as SYDVKM. The CDR3 extends over 17 amino acids. The V gene end was trimmed by 6 bases and the J gene end by 1 base; junction bases not matched to a gene: 7. CDR3: CASSTTSGSNSYNEQFF. In DNA, the CDR3 is TGTGCCAGCAGCACGACTAGCGGGAGTAATTCCTACAATGAGCAGTTCTTC.

In its sample, this clone was seen a few times. The chain employs TRBV11-2 and TRBJ1-2; D not certain. The CDR3 is 14 residues long. Germline CDR1 SGHAT, CDR2 FQNNGV. The V end was cut by 5 bases, the J end by 6 bases, with 16 bases between. CDR3 coding DNA: TGTGCCAGCAGCCCTAGTCCATCTGGAAATGGCTACACCTTC. Encoded protein: CASSPSPSGNGYTF.

The CDR3 nucleotides are TGTGCCAGCAGCGAACAGAACACTGAAGCTTTCTTT. Its protein is CASSEQNTEAFF. The chain has TRBV2 and TRBJ1-1; no clear D gene. V dropped 6 bases and J dropped 1 base, with 6 bases sitting between them. CDR1 and CDR2 from the germline V gene are SNHLY and FYNNEI. This CDR3 is 12 amino acids long. Full variable domain (outside the CDR3, taken from reference TRBV2 and TRBJ1-1): EPEVTQTPSHQVTQMGQEVILRCVPISNHLYFYWYRQILGQKVEFLVSFYNNEISEKSEIFDDQFSVERPDGSNFTLKIRSTKLEDSAMYFCASSEQNTEAFFGQGTRLTVV.

The rearrangement links TRBV7-8 to TRBJ1-5; D call uncertain. There are 14 residues in the CDR3. Deletions cut 0 bases from V and 5 bases from J, with 8 bases between. Germline values: CDR1 SGHVS, CDR2 FQNEAQ. CDR3 protein: CASSLATGDQPQHF. In nucleotides, the CDR3 is TGTGCCAGCAGCTTAGCGACGGGAGATCAGCCCCAGCATTTT.

This clone was observed a single time. At one end, the junction sequence differs from germline, possibly due to a read error. V and J are TRBV27 and TRBJ2-6; tentatively, D is TRBD1 (5 bases). The CDR3 totals 14 residues. Germline V CDR1 and CDR2: MNHEY, SMNVEV (reference sequence). The CDR3 nucleotides read TGTGCCAGCAGTTGGGGCTCTGGGGCCAACGGCCTGACTTTC. It specifies CASSWGSGANGLTF.

CDR3 residues: CASSAGGGEGQPQHF. The CDR3 DNA follows: TGTGCCAGCAGCGCAGGAGGTGGGGAGGGACAGCCCCAGCATTTT. The chain links TRBV9 to TRBJ1-5; unclear D gene. The CDR3 totals 15 residues. CDR1 is SGDLS and CDR2 is YYNGEE in the germline V gene. Trimming removed 3 bases at V and 7 bases at J, with 17 bases between.

The rearrangement uses TRBV7-9 and TRBJ1-3; D is possibly TRBD1 (5 bases). Germline assignment: CDR1 SEHNR and CDR2 FQNEAQ (reference sequence). V lost 5 bases, J lost 8 bases, and 22 bases lay in between. This CDR3 has 16 residues. The CDR3 DNA reads TGTGCCAGCAGCCCGTCGGGGGGTCCACCGGGGGACACCATATATTTT. Translation gives CASSPSGGPPGDTIYF.

The chain joins TRBV7-2 to TRBJ2-5, with TRBD2 matching 11 bases. This CDR3 contains 17 residues. V shed 5 bases, J shed 5 bases, and the junction held 13 bases outside the gene matches. Germline V lookup: CDR1 SGHTA, CDR2 FQGNSA. The CDR3 coding sequence is TGTGCCAGCAGCATAGGGACTAGCGGCCTAAGCGGGGAGACCCAGTACTTC. It translates to CASSIGTSGLSGETQYF.

A few counts support this clone. The chain uses TRBV19 and TRBJ2-7; 11 positions match TRBD2. The V gene's germline CDR1 is LNHDA and CDR2 SQIVND (reference sequence). The V gene end was trimmed by 3 bases and the J gene end by 7 bases; junction bases not matched to a gene: 5. The CDR3 contains 14 residues. For the CDR3, the DNA is TGTGCCAGTAGTATGGCCGGGACTAGCGGAGAGCAGTACTTC. It is translated as CASSMAGTSGEQYF.

The chain links TRBV6-5 to TRBJ2-3; D is undetermined. Trimming took 4 bases from V and 4 from J, leaving 6 bases between them. This CDR3 contains 12 residues. The germline V gene encodes CDR1 MNHEY and CDR2 SVGAGI. CDR3 residues: CASSSNSDTQYF. CDR3 DNA sequence: TGTGCCAGCAGTTCCAATTCAGATACGCAGTATTTT.

The chain is built from TRBV6-5 and TRBJ1-2, with 7 nucleotides matching TRBD1. This CDR3 has 14 residues. CDR1 is MNHEY and CDR2 is SVGAGI in the germline V gene. V trimming: 6 bases; J trimming: 3 bases; junction bases outside the gene matches: 7. The CDR3 coding sequence is TGTGCCAGCAGCCCGGACAGGAGTTACTATGGCTACACCTTC. Residues: CASSPDRSYYGYTF.

This chain connects TRBV7-9 to TRBJ2-2; 9 bases line up with TRBD1. The ends lost 5 bases at V and 5 bases at J; junction bases unmatched: 6. Germline CDR1 SEHNR, CDR2 FQNEAQ (reference sequence). This CDR3 region has 15 residues. DNA for the CDR3: TGTGCCAGCAGCCCCTTAGGGACAGGGACCGGGGAGCTGTTTTTT. Protein product: CASSPLGTGTGELFF.

The rearrangement links TRBV7-6 to TRBJ1-3; perhaps TRBD1 as D (5 bases). The CDR3 covers 16 residues. The germline V gene has CDR1 SGHVS and CDR2 FNYEAQ. V lost 5 bases and J 2 bases, leaving 16 bases between the germline ends. The CDR3 nucleotides are TGTGCCAGCAGCCCCCAGGACATACCCACTGGAAACACCATATATTTT. This codes for CASSPQDIPTGNTIYF.

The chain links TRBV30 to TRBJ2-2; TRBD2 aligns across 10 bases. V lost 4 bases to trimming and J lost 4 bases; unmatched junction nucleotides: 12. In germline, CDR1 is GTSNPN, CDR2 SVGIG (reference sequence). The CDR3 loop spans 17 amino acids. The CDR3 here is CAWITSGAPQSTGELFF. CDR3 in DNA: TGTGCCTGGATAACTAGCGGGGCCCCACAGAGCACCGGGGAGCTGTTTTTT. Full variable domain (remainder filled in from reference TRBV30 and TRBJ2-2): SQTIHQWPATLVQPVGSPLSLECTVEGTSNPNLYWYRQAAGRGLQLLFYSVGIGQISSEVPQNLSASRPQDRQFILSSKKLLLSDSGFYLCAWITSGAPQSTGELFFGEGSRLTVL.

The chain uses TRBV10-2 and TRBJ1-1, with 7 bases matching TRBD1. Looked up from germline, CDR1 is WSHSY and CDR2 is SAAADI. This CDR3 region has 14 residues. Trimming took 7 bases from V and 4 from J; bases not matched to a gene: 9. CDR3 bases: TGCGCCAGCATTTTGACAGGGTCCCCCACTGAAGCTTTCTTT. Amino acids: CASILTGSPTEAFF.

The V and J genes are TRBV5-4 and TRBJ1-3; D perhaps matches TRBD1 (5 bases). This CDR3 is 16 amino acids long. Trimming cost V 4 bases and J 0 bases, with 14 bases left between them. From germline, CDR1 is SGHNT and CDR2 YYREEE (reference sequence). CDR3: CASSQEGHYSGNTIYF. DNA for the CDR3: TGTGCCAGCAGCCAAGAAGGACACTACTCTGGAAACACCATATATTTT. Based on the CDR3 plus reference TRBV5-4 and TRBJ1-3, the full variable domain is ETGVTQSPTHLIKTRGQQVTLRCSSQSGHNTVSWYQQALGQGPQFIFQYYREEENGRGNFPPRFSGLQFPNYSSELNVNALELDDSALYLCASSQEGHYSGNTIYFGEGSWLTVV.

This clone was picked up a small number of times. V usage is TRBV19 and J usage is TRBJ2-1, with D hard to call. V lost 1 base and J lost 4, with 8 bases in between. The CDR3 runs to 14 residues. The germline V gene encodes CDR1 LNHDA and CDR2 SQIVND (reference sequence). CDR3 DNA: TGTGCCAGTAGTATAGCCGGGTTGTACAATGAGCAGTTCTTC. Its protein is CASSIAGLYNEQFF.

The genes are TRBV6-5 and TRBJ2-1; D possibly corresponds to TRBD2 (6 bases). This CDR3 has 12 residues. CDR1 and CDR2 from the germline V gene are MNHEY and SVGAGI. Trimming pared 6 bases from V and 9 bases from J, leaving 12 bases between. The CDR3 sequence is CASREGRSEQFF. CDR3 DNA sequence: TGTGCCAGCAGGGAGGGACGAAGTGAGCAGTTCTTC.

The J gene is TRBJ2-3, the V gene TRBV7-2; TRBD2 matches at 8 bases. Germline CDR1 is SGHTA and CDR2 is FQGNSA. The J segment lost 3 bases and the V segment lost 5 bases, leaving 10 bases of the junction unmatched. This CDR3 contains 16 residues. Here the CDR3 reads CASSPLFGRGTDTQYF. CDR3 sequence (DNA): TGTGCCAGCAGCCCCCTTTTCGGGAGGGGTACAGATACGCAGTATTTT.

The chain carries TRBV28 and TRBJ2-5, with TRBD2 identical over 14 bases. V shed 4 bases, J shed 4 bases, and the junction held 5 bases outside the gene matches. Germline values: CDR1 MDHEN, CDR2 SYDVKM. This CDR3 spans 16 amino acids. In nucleotides, the CDR3 is TGTGCCAGCAGTTCTTCCGGACTAGCGGGAGGAGAGACCCAGTACTTC. Its translation is CASSSSGLAGGETQYF.

V gene TRBV11-2 combines with J gene TRBJ2-7; weak D call: TRBD2 (6 bases). V dropped 5 bases and J dropped 2 bases, with 19 bases sitting between them. The length of the CDR3 is 16 residues. Looked up from germline, CDR1 is SGHAT and CDR2 is FQNNGV. The DNA for the CDR3 is TGTGCCAGCAGCCTCTGGTCCGGGACTGACACCTACGAGCAGTACTTC. Encoded protein: CASSLWSGTDTYEQYF. The full variable domain, completed using reference TRBV11-2 and TRBJ2-7, is EAGVAQSPRYKIIEKRQSVAFWCNPISGHATLYWYQQILGQGPKLLIQFQNNGVVDDSQLPKDRFSAERLKGVDSTLKIQPAKLEDSAVYLCASSLWSGTDTYEQYFGPGTRLTVT.